Described below is a single T cell receptor beta chain sequence and its context. Its specificity is unknown. By UMI-labeled 5' RACE, the TCR beta libraries were made. Reanalyzing the 5' RACE reads, TCRdb keeps one entry per CDR3 protein, without DNA. Its listing shows about 20,000 distinct CDR3 sequences. The CDR3 is made up of 14 amino acids. These data belong to a study of human CD8 memory T cell subsets. PBMC were drawn from healthy donors' buffy coats. The source of the RNA was duplicate vials containing around 140,000 sorted CD8+ T cells for each subset. Study conclusions and caveats: Stem-like memory and precursor exhausted T cells had similarly high diversity, unlike effector memory cells.

Material for sequencing was CD8+ T cells from PBMCs. This receptor was obtained from a human donor in good health. This sequence joins TRBV12-3 or TRBV12-4 and TRBJ1-2; TCRdb's assignment of TRBD1 cannot be checked, as there is no DNA. This CDR3 reads CASSIHRERYGYTF.